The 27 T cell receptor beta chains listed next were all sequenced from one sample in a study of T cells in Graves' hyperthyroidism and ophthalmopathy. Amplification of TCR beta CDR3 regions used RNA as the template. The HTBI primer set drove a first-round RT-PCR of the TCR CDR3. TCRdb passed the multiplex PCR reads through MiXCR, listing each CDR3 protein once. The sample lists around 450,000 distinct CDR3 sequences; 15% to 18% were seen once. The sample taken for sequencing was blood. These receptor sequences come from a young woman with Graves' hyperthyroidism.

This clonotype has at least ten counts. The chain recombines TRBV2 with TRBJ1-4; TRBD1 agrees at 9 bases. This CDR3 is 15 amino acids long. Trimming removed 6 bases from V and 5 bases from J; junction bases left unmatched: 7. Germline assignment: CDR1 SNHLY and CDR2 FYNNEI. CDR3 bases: TGTGCCAGCAGAATACCGGACAGGGGAAATGAAAAACTGTTTTTT. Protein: CASRIPDRGNEKLFF.

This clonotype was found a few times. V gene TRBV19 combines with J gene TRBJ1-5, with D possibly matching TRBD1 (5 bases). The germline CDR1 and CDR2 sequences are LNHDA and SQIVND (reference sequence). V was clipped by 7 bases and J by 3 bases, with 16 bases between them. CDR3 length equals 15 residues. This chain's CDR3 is CASNHRPDFNQPQHF. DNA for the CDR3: TGTGCCAGTAATCACAGGCCAGATTTCAATCAGCCCCAGCATTTT.

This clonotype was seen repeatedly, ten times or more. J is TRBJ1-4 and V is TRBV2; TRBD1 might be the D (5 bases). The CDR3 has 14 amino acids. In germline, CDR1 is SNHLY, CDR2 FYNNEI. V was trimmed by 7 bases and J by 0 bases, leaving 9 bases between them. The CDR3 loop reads CASMGVATNEKLFF. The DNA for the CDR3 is TGTGCCAGCATGGGGGTTGCAACTAATGAAAAACTGTTTTTT.

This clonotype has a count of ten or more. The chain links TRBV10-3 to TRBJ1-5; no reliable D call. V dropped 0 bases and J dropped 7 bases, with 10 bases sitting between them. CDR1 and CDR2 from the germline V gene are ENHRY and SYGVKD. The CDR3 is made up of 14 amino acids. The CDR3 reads CAISESRGDQPQHF. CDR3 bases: TGTGCCATCAGTGAGTCACGAGGTGACCAGCCCCAGCATTTT.

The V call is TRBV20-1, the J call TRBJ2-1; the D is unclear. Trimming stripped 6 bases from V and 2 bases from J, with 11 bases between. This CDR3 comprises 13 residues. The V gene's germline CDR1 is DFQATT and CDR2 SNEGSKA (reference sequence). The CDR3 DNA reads TGCAGTGCCCCGGCGGTCACCTACAATGAGCAGTTCTTC. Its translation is CSAPAVTYNEQFF.

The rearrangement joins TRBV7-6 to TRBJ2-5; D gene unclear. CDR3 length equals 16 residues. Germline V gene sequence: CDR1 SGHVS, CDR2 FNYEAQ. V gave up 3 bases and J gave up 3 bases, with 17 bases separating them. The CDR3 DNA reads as TGTGCCAGCAGCTTCTTCAGGCCCTACGCTAAAGAGACCCAGTACTTC. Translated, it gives CASSFFRPYAKETQYF.

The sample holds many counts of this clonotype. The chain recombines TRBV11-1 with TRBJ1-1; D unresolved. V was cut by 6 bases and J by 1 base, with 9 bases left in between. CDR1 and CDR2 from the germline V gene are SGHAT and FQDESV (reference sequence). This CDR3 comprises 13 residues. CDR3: CASRSDGNTEAFF. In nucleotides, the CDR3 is TGTGCCAGCAGATCAGACGGGAACACTGAAGCTTTCTTT. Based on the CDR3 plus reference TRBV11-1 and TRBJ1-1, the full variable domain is EAEVAQSPRYKITEKSQAVAFWCDPISGHATLYWYRQILGQGPELLVQFQDESVVDDSQLPKDRFSAERLKGVDSTLKIQPAELGDSAMYLCASRSDGNTEAFFGQGTRLTVV.

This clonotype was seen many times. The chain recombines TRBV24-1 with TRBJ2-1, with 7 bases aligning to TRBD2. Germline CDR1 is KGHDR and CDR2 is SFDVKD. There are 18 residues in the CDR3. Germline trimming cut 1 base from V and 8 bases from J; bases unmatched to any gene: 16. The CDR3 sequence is CATSDLSLEASGGDEQFF. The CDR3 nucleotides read TGTGCCACCAGTGATTTATCTCTAGAGGCTAGCGGAGGCGATGAGCAGTTCTTC.

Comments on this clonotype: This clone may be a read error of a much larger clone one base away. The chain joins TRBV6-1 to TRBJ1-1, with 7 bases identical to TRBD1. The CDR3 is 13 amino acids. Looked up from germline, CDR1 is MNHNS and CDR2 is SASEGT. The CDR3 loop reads CASGDQGGTEAFF. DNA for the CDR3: TGTGCCAGCGGTGATCAGGGGGGCACTGAAGCTTTCTTT.

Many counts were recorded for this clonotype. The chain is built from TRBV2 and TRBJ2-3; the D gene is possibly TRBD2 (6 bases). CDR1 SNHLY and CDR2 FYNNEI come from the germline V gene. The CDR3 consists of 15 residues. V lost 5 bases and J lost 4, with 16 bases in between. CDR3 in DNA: TGTGCCAGCAGTACCTGGGGGGTAAGCGCAGATACGCAGTATTTT. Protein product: CASSTWGVSADTQYF.

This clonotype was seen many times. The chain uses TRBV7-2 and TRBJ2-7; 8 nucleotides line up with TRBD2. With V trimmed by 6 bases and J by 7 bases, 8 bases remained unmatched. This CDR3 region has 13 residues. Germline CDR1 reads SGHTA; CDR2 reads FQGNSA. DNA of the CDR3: TGTGCCAGCAGTTTCAGCGGGAGCTTAGAGCAGTACTTC. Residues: CASSFSGSLEQYF.

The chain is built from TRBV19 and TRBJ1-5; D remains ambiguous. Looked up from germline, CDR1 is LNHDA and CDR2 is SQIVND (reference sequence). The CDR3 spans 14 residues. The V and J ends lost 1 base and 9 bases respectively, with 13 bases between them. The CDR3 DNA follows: TGTGCCAGTAGTATAGGGGCAGTAGGCGGGCCCCAGCATTTT. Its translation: CASSIGAVGGPQHF.

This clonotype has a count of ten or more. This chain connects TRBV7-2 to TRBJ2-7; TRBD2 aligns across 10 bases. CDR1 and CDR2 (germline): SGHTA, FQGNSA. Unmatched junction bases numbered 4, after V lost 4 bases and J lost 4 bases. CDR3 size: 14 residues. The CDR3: CASSSRTSGYEQYF. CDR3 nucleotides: TGTGCCAGCAGCTCCCGGACTAGCGGTTACGAGCAGTACTTC.

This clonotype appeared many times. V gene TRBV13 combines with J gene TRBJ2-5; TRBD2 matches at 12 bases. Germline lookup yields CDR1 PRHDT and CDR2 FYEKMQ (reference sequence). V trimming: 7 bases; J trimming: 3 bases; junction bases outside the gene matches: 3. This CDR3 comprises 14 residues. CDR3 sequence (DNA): TGTGCCAGCACTAGACTAGCGGGGGAAGAGACCCAGTACTTC. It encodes CASTRLAGEETQYF. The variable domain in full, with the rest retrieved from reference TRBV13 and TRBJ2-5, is AAGVIQSPRHLIKEKRETATLKCYPIPRHDTVYWYQQGPGQDPQFLISFYEKMQSDKGSIPDRFSAQQFSDYHSELNMSSLELGDSALYFCASTRLAGEETQYFGPGTRLLVL.

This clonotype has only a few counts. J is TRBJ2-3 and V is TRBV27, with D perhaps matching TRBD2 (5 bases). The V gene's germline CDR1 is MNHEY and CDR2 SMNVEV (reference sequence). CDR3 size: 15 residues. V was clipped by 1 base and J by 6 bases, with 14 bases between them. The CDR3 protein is CASSLWGDLGDTQYF. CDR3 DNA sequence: TGTGCCAGCAGTTTATGGGGAGACTTGGGTGATACGCAGTATTTT.

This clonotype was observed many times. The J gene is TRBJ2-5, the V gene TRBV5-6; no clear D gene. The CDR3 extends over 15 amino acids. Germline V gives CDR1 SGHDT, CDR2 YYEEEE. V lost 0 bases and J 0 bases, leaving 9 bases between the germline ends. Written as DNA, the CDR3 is TGTGCCAGCAGCTTGGTTGGACGATACCAAGAGACCCAGTACTTC. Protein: CASSLVGRYQETQYF.

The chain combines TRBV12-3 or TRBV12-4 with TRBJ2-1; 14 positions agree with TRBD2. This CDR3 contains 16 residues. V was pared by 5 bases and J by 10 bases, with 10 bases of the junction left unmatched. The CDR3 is CASSGGTSGRLREQFF. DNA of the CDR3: TGTGCCAGCAGTGGGGGGACTAGCGGGAGACTTAGAGAGCAGTTCTTC.

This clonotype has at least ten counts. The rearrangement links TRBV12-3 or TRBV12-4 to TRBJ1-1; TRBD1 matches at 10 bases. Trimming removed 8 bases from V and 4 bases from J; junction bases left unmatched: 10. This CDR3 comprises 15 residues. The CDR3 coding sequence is TGTGCCAGCGGATGGACAGGGGGGGGCCGCACTGAAGCTTTCTTT. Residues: CASGWTGGGRTEAFF.

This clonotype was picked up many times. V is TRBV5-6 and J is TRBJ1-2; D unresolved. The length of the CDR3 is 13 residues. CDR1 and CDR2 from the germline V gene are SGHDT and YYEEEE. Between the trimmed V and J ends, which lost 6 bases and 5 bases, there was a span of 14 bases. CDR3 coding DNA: TGTGCCAGCAAGGCGGGCCTTTGGTATGGCTACACCTTC. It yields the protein CASKAGLWYGYTF. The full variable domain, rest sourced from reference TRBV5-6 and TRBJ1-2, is DAGVTQSPTHLIKTRGQQVTLRCSPKSGHDTVSWYQQALGQGPQFIFQYYEEEERQRGNFPDRFSGHQFPNYSSELNVNALLLGDSALYLCASKAGLWYGYTFGSGTRLTVV.

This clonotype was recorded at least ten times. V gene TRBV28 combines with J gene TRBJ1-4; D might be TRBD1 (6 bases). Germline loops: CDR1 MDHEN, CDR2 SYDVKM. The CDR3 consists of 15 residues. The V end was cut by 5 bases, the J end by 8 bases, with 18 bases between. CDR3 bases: TGTGCCAGCAGTGAGCGGGACACTCGCAGGGAAAAACTGTTTTTT. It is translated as CASSERDTRREKLFF.

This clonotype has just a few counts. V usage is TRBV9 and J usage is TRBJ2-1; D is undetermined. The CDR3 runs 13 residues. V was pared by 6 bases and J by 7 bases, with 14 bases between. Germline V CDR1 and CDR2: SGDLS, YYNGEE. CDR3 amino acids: CASKSRAGNEQFF. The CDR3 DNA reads TGTGCCAGCAAATCGCGCGCCGGGAATGAGCAGTTCTTC. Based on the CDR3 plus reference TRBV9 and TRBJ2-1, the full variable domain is DSGVTQTPKHLITATGQRVTLRCSPRSGDLSVYWYQQSLDQGLQFLIQYYNGEERAKGNILERFSAQQFPDLHSELNLSSLELGDSALYFCASKSRAGNEQFFGPGTRLTVL.

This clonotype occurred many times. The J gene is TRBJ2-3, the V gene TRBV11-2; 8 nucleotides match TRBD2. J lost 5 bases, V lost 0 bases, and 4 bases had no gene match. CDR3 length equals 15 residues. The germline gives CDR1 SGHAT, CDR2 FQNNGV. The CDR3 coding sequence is TGTGCCAGCAGCTTAGAGGCGGGAGGAAGAGATACGCAGTATTTT. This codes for CASSLEAGGRDTQYF.

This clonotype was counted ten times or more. The CDR3 region has the DNA TGTGCCAGCAGTTTTAAGGCGGGGCTCCCCACAGATACGCAGTATTTT. This gives the protein CASSFKAGLPTDTQYF. The rearrangement uses TRBV27 and TRBJ2-3; possibly TRBD2 for D (6 bases). Germline V gene sequence: CDR1 MNHEY, CDR2 SMNVEV (reference sequence). The CDR3 is 16 residues long. The V end lost 3 bases, the J end lost 2 bases, and 15 bases lay between the germline ends.

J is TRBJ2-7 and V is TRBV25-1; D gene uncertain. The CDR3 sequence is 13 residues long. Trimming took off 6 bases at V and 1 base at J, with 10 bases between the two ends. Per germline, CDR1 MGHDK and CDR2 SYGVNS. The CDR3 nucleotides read TGTGCCAGCAGGTCGCATCCATCCTACGAGCAGTACTTC. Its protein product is CASRSHPSYEQYF.

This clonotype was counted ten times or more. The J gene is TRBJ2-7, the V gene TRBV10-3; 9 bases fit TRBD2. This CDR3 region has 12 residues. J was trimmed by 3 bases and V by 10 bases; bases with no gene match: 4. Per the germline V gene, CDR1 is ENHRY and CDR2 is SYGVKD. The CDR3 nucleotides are TGTGCCACCTATAGCGGGAGCTACGAGCAGTACTTC. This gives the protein CATYSGSYEQYF.

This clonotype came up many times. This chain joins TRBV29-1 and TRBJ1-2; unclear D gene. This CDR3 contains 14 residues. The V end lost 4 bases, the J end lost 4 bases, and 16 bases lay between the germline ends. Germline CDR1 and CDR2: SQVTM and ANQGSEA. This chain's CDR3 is CSVGGHADSYGYTF. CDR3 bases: TGCAGCGTTGGAGGCCATGCTGATAGCTATGGCTACACCTTC.

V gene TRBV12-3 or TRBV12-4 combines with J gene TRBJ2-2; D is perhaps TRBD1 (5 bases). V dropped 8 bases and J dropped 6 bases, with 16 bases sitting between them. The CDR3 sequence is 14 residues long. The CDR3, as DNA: TGTGCCAGCGGAGTCGATCTCAGGGCCGGGGAGCTGTTTTTT. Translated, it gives CASGVDLRAGELFF.